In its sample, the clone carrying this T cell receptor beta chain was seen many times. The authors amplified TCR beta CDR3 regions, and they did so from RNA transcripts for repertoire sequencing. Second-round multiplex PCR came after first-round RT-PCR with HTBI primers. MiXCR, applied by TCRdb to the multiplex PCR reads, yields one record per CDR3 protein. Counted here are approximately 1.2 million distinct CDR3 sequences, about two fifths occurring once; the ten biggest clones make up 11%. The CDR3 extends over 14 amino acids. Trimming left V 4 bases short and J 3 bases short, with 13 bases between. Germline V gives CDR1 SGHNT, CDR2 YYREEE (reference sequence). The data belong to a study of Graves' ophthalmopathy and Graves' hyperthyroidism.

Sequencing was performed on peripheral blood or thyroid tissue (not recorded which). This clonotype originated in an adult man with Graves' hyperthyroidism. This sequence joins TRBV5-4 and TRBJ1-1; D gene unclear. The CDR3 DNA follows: TGTGCCAGCAGCCTAATTGAGCGGGACACTGAAGCTTTCTTT. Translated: CASSLIERDTEAFF.